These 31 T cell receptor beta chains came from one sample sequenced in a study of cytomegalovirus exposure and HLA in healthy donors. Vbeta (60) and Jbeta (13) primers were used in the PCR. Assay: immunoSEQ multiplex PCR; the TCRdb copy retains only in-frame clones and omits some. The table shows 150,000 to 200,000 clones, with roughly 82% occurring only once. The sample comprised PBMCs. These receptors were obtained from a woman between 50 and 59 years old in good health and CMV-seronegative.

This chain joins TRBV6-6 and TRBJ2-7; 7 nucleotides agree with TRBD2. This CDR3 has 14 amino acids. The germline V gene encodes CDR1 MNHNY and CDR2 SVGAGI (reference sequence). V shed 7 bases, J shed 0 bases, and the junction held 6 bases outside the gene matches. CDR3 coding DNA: TGTGCCAGCACCAACCCGGGGGGCTCCTACGAGCAGTACTTC. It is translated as CASTNPGGSYEQYF.

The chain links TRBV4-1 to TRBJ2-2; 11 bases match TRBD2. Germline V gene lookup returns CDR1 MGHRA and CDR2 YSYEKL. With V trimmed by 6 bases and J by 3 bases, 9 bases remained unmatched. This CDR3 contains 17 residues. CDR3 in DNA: TGCGCCAGCAGTCCGGTAGCGGGAGGGCCCGACACCGGGGAGCTGTTTTTT. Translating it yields CASSPVAGGPDTGELFF.

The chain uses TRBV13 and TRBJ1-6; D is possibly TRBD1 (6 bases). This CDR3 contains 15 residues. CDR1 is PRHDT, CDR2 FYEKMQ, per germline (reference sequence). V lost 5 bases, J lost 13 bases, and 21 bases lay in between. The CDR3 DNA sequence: TGTGCCAGCAGCCAGGGGAATACAGGGAGTACTCCCCTCCACTTT. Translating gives CASSQGNTGSTPLHF.

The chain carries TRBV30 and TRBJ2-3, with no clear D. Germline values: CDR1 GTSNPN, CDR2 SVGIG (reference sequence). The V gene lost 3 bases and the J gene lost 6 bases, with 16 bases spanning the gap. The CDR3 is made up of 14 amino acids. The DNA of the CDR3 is TGTGCCTGGAGCCGACTGGTACTGAAGGATACGCAGTATTTT. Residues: CAWSRLVLKDTQYF.

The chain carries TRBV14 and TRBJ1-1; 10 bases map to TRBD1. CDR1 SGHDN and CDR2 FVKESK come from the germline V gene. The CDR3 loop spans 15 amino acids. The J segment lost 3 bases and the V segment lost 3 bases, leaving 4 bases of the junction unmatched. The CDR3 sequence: CASSQLDRGDTEAFF. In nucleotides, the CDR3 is TGTGCCAGCAGCCAGTTGGACAGGGGGGACACTGAAGCTTTCTTT.

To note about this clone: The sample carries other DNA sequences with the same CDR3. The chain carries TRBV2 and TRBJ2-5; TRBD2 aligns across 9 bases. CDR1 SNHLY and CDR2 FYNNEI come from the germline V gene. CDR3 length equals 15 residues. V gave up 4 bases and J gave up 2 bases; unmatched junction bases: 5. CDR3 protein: CASSGGLAGQETQYF. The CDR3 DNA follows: TGTGCCAGCAGTGGGGGGCTAGCGGGGCAAGAGACCCAGTACTTC.

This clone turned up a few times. CDR3 amino acids: CASSTQGDTEAFF. The DNA of the CDR3 is TGTGCCAGCAGCACCCAAGGGGACACTGAAGCTTTCTTT. V and J are TRBV7-3 and TRBJ1-1; D perhaps matches TRBD1 (5 bases). The CDR3 runs to 13 residues. The germline gives CDR1 SGHTA, CDR2 FQGTGA. Between the trimmed V and J ends, which lost 5 bases and 3 bases, there was a span of 10 bases.

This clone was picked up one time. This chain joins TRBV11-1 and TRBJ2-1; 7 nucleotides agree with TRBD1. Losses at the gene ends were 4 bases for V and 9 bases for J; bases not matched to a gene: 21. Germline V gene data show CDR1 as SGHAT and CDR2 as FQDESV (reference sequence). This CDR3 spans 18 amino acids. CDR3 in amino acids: CASSSVTLDRWALGEQFF. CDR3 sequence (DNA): TGTGCCAGCAGCTCTGTGACGCTGGACAGGTGGGCCCTCGGTGAGCAGTTCTTC.

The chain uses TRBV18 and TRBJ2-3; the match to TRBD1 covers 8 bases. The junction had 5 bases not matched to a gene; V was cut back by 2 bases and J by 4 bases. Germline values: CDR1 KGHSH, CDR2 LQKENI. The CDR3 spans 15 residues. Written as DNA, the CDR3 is TGTGCCAGCTCACCAAACAGGGGGGTTGCAGATACGCAGTATTTT. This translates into CASSPNRGVADTQYF.

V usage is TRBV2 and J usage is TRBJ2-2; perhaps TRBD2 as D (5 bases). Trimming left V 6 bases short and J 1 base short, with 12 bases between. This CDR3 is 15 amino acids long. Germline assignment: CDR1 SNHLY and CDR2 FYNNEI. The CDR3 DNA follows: TGTGCCAGCAGCAGGACTGGGATGAACACCGGGGAGCTGTTTTTT. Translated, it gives CASSRTGMNTGELFF. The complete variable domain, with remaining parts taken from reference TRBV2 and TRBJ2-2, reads EPEVTQTPSHQVTQMGQEVILRCVPISNHLYFYWYRQILGQKVEFLVSFYNNEISEKSEIFDDQFSVERPDGSNFTLKIRSTKLEDSAMYFCASSRTGMNTGELFFGEGSRLTVL.

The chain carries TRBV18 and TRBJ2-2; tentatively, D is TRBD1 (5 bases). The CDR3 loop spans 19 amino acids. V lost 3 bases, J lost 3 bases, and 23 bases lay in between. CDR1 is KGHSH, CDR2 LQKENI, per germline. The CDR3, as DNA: TGTGCCAGCTCACCCACGGCTCGGCGACAGACAATTCACACCGGGGAGCTGTTTTTT. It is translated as CASSPTARRQTIHTGELFF.

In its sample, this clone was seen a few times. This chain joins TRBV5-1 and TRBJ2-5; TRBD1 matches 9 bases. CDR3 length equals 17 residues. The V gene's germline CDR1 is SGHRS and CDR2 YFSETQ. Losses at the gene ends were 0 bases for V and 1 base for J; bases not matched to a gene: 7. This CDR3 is CASSLGRTGVVQETQYF. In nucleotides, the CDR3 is TGCGCCAGCAGCTTGGGGCGGACAGGGGTGGTCCAAGAGACCCAGTACTTC.

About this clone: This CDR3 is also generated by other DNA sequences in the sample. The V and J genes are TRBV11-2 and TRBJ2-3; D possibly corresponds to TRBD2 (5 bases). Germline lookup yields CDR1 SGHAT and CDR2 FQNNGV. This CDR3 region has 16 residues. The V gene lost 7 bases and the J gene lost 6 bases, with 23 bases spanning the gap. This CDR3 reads CASIPLFGVPRDTQYF. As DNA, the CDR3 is TGTGCCAGCATCCCCCTCTTCGGGGTGCCAAGGGATACGCAGTATTTT.

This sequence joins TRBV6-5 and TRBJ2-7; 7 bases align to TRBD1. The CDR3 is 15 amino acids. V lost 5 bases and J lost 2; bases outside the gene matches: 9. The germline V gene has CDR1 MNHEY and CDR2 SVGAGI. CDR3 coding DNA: TGTGCCAGCAGTCAAATACAGGGGCCCGCCTACGAGCAGTACTTC. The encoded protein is CASSQIQGPAYEQYF.

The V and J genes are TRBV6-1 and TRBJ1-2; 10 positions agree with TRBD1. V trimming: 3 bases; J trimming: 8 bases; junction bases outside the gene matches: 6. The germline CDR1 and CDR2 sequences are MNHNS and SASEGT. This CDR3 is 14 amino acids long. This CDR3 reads CASSDPDRGLGYTF. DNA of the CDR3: TGTGCCAGCAGTGACCCCGACAGGGGGCTCGGCTACACCTTC.

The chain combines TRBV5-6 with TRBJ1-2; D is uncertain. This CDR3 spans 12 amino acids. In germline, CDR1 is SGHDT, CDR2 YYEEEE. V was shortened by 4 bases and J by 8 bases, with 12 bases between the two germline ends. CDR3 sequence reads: CASSPAGYGYTF. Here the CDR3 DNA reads TGTGCCAGCAGCCCGGCGGGGTACGGCTACACCTTC.

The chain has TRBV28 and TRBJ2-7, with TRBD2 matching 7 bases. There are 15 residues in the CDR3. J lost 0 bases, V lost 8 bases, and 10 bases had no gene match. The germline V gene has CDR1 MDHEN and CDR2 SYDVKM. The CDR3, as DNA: TGTGCCAGCGTTCATGCGGGGGTAAGCTCCTACGAGCAGTACTTC. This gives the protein CASVHAGVSSYEQYF.

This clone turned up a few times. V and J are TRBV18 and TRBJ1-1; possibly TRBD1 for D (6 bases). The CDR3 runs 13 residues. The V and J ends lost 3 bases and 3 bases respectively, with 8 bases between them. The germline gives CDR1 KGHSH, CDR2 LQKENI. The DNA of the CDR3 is TGTGCCAGCTCACCGGGACAAGACACTGAAGCTTTCTTT. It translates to CASSPGQDTEAFF.

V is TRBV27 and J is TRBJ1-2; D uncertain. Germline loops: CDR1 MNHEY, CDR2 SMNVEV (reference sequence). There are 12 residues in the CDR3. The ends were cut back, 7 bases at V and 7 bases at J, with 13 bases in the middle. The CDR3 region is CASKEGAGGYTF. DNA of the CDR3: TGTGCCAGCAAGGAGGGCGCGGGTGGCTACACCTTC.

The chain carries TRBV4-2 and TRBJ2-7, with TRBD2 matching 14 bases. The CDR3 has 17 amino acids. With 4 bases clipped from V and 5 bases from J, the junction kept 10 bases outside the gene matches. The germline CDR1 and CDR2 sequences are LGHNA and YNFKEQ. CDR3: CASSPRSGTSGSNEQYF. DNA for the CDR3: TGTGCCAGCAGCCCCCGGTCCGGGACTAGCGGGAGTAACGAGCAGTACTTC.

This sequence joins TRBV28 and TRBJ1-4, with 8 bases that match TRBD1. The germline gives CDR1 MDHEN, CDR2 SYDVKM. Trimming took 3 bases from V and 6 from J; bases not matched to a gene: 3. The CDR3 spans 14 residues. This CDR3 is CASSFRQGYEKLFF. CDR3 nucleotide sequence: TGTGCCAGCAGTTTTCGACAGGGGTATGAAAAACTGTTTTTT.

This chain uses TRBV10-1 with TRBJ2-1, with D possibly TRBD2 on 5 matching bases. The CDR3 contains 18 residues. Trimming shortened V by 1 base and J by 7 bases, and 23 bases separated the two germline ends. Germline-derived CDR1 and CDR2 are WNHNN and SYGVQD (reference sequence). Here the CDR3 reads CASSEFVSRHKEGNEQFF. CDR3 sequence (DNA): TGCGCCAGCAGTGAGTTCGTATCGAGACATAAAGAGGGAAATGAGCAGTTCTTC.

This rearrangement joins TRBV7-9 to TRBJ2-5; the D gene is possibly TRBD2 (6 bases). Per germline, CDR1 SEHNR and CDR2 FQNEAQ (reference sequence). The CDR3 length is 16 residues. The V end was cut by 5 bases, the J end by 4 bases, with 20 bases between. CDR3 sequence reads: CASSTSSGGMGETQYF. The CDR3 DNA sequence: TGTGCCAGCAGCACCTCCTCTGGGGGGATGGGAGAGACCCAGTACTTC.

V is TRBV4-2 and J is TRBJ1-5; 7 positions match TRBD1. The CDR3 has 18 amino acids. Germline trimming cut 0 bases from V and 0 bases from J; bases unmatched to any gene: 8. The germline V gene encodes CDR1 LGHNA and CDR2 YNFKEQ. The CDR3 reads CASSQDGLRQGSNQPQHF. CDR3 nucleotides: TGTGCCAGCAGCCAAGATGGGCTTCGACAGGGTAGCAATCAGCCCCAGCATTTT.

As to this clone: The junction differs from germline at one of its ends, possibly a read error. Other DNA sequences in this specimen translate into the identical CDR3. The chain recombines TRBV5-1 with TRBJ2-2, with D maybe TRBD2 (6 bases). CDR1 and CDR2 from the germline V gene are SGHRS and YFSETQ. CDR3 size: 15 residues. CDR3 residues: CASTYPGTYTGELFF. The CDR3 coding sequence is TGCGCCAGCACGTACCCCGGGACTTACACTGGGGAGCTGTTTTTT.

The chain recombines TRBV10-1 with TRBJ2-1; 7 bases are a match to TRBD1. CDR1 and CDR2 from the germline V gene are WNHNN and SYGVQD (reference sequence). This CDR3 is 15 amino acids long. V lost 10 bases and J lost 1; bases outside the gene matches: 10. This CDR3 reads CATSISGQSYNEQFF. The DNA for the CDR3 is TGCGCCACATCAATTTCGGGACAGTCCTACAATGAGCAGTTCTTC.

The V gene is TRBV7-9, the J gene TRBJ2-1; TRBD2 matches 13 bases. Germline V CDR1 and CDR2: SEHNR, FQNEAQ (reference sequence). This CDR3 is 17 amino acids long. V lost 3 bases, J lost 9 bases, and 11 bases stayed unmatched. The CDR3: CASSLFRTSGSVREQFF. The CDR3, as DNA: TGTGCCAGCAGCTTGTTCCGGACTAGCGGGAGTGTCCGTGAGCAGTTCTTC.

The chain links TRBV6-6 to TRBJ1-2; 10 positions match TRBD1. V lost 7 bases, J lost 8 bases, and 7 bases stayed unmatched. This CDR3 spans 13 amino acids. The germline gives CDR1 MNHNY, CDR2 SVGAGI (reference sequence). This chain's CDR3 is CASTPGTGEGYTF. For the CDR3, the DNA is TGTGCCAGCACCCCCGGGACAGGGGAGGGCTACACCTTC.

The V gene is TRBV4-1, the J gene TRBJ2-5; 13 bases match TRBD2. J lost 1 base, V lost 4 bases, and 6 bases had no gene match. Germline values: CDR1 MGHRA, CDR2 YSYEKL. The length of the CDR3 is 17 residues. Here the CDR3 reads CASSRAGTSGTQETQYF. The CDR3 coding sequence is TGCGCCAGCAGCCGGGCCGGGACTAGCGGGACCCAAGAGACCCAGTACTTC.

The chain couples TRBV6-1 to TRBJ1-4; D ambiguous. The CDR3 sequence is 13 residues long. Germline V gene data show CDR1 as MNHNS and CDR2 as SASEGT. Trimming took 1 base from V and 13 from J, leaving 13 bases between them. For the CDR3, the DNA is TGTGCCAGCAGTGAAGGGGAGGGCCTCCGACTGTTTTTT. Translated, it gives CASSEGEGLRLFF.

The CDR3 here is CASSVFGLAVTGELFF. The CDR3 DNA reads TGTGCCAGCAGCGTTTTCGGACTAGCTGTCACCGGGGAGCTGTTTTTT. The chain has TRBV9 and TRBJ2-2, with 8 bases matching TRBD2. V shed 2 bases, J shed 4 bases, and the junction held 7 bases outside the gene matches. The CDR3 runs to 16 residues. Germline V lookup: CDR1 SGDLS, CDR2 YYNGEE. Supplemented by reference TRBV9 and TRBJ2-2, the full variable domain reads DSGVTQTPKHLITATGQRVTLRCSPRSGDLSVYWYQQSLDQGLQFLIQYYNGEERAKGNILERFSAQQFPDLHSELNLSSLELGDSALYFCASSVFGLAVTGELFFGEGSRLTVL.